In its sample, the clone carrying this T cell receptor (beta chain) was seen many times. Its antigen remains unidentified. The record originates from a study of early T cells in non-severe SARS-CoV-2 infection. Across the study: RNA in bulk from unsorted whole blood was sequenced, and chains were unpaired. Study outcomes and limitations: Comparison of clonotypes with VDJdb favored anti-spike CD8 responses while missing private and CD4 specificities.

Individual cDNA molecules received unique molecular identifiers during library preparation. TCRdb reprocessed the 5' RACE reads with MiXCR, giving one entry per CDR3 protein. The table has 46,000 or so distinct CDR3 sequences, approximately 4% seen once; the top ten hold about 3.1%. The CDR3 consists of 15 residues. Germline CDR1 SQVTM, CDR2 ANQGSEA. The V end lost 3 bases, the J end lost 6 bases, and 19 bases lay between the germline ends. The J gene is TRBJ2-3, the V gene TRBV29-1; no firm D call. This sequence was found in an adult who was a healthcare worker with PCR-confirmed SARS-CoV-2 infection or an uninfected control (not recorded which). The sequenced material came from whole blood. CDR3 in DNA: TGCAGCGTTGACCGATTTGTTGGGTTAGCCGATACGCAGTATTTT. This codes for CSVDRFVGLADTQYF.